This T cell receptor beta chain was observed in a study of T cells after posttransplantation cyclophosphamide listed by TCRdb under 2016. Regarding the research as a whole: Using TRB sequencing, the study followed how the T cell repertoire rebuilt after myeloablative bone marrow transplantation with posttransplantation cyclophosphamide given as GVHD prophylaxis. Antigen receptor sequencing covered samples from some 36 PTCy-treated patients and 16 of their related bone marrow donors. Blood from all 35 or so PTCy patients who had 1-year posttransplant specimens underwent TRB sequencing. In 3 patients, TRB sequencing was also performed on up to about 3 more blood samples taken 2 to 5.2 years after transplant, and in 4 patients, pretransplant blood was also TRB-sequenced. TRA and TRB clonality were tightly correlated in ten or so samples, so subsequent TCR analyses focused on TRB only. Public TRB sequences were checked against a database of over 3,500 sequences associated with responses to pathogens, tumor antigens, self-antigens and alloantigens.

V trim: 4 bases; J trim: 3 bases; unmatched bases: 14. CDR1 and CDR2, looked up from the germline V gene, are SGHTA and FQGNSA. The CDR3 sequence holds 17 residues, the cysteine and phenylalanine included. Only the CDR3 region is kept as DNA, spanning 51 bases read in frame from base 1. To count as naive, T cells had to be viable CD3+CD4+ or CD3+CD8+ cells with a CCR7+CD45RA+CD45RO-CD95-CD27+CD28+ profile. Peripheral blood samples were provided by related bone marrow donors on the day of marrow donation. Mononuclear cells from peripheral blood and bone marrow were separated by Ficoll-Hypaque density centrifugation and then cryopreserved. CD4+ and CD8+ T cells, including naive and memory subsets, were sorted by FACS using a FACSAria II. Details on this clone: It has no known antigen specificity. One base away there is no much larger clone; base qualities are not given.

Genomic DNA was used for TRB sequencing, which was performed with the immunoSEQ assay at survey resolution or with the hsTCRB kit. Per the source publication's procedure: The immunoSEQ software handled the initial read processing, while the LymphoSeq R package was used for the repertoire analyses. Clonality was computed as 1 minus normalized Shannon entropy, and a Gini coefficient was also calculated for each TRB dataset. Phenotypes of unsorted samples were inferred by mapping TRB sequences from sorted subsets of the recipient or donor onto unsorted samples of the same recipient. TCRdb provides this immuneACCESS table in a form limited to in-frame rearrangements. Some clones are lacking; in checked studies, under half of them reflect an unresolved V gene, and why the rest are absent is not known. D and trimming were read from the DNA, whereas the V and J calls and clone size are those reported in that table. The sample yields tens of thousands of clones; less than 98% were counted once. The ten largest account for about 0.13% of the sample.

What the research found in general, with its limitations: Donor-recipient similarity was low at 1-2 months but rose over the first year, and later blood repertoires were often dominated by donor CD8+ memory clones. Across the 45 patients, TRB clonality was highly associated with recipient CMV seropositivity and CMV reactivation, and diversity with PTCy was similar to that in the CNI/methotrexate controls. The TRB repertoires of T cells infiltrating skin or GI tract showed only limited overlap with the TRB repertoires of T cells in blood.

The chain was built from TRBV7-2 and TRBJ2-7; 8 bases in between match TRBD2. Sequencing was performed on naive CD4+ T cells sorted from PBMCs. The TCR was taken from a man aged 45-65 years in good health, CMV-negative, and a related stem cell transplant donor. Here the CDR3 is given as CASSYNTGGDYHYEQYF. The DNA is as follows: TGTGCCAGCAGCTATAATACCGGGGGGGACTATCACTACGAGCAGTACTTC.